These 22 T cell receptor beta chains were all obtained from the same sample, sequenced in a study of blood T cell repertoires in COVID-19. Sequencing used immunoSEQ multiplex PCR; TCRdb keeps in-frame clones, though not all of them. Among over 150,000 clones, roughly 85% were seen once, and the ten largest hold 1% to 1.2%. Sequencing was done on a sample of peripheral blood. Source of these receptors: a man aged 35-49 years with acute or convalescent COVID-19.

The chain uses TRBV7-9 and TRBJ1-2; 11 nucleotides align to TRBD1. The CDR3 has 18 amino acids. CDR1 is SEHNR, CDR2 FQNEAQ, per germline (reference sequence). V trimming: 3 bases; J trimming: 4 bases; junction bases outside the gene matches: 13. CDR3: CASSLHSLPGTGGYGYTF. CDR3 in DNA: TGTGCCAGCAGCTTGCACTCTCTCCCCGGGACAGGGGGCTATGGCTACACCTTC.

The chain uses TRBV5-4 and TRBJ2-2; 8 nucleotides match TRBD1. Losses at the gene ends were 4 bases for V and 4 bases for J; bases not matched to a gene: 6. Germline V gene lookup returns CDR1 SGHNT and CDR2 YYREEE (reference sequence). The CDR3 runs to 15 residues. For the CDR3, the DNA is TGTGCCAGCAGCGTGGGACAGGTGTCCACCGGGGAGCTGTTTTTT. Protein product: CASSVGQVSTGELFF.

The CDR3 loop reads CASSRGYGYTF. The CDR3 DNA is TGTGCCAGCAGTCGGGGGTATGGCTACACCTTC. The chain combines TRBV28 with TRBJ1-2; maybe TRBD1 (5 bases). The length of the CDR3 is 11 residues. V lost 5 bases to trimming and J lost 5 bases, with 6 bases between them. Looked up from germline, CDR1 is MDHEN and CDR2 is SYDVKM.

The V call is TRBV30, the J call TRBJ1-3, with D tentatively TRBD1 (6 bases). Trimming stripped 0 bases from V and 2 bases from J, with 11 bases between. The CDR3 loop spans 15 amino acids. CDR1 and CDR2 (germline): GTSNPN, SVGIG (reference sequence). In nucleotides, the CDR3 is TGTGCCTGGAGTGTTGGCAGGGGCACTGGAAACACCATATATTTT. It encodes CAWSVGRGTGNTIYF.

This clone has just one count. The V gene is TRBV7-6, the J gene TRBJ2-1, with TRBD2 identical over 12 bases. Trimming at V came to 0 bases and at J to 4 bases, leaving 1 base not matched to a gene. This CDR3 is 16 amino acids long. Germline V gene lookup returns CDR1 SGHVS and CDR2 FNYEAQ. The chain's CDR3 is CASSLATSGGYNEQFF. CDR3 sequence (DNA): TGTGCCAGCAGCTTAGCGACTAGCGGGGGTTACAATGAGCAGTTCTTC.

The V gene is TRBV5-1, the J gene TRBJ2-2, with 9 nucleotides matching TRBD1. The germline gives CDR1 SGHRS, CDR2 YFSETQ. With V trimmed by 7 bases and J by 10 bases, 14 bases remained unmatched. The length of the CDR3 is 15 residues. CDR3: CASFLDGQGKVELFF. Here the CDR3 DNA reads TGCGCCAGCTTTCTCGACGGACAGGGGAAGGTGGAGCTGTTTTTT.

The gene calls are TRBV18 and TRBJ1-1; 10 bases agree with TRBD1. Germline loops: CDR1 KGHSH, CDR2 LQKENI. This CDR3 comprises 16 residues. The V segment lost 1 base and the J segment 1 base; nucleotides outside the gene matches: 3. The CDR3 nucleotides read TGTGCCAGCTCACCACAGGGACAGGGGCCGAACACTGAAGCTTTCTTT. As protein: CASSPQGQGPNTEAFF.

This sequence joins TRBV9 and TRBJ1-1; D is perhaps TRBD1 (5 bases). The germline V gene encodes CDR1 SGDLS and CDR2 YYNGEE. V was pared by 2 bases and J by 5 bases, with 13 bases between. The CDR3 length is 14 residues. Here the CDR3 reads CASSVTTRGTEAFF. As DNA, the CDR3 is TGTGCCAGCAGCGTGACAACTCGGGGGACTGAAGCTTTCTTT.

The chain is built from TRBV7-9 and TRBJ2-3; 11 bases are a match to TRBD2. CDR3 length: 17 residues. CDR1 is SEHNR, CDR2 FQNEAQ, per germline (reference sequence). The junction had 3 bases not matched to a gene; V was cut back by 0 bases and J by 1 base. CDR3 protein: CASSLALAGDRTDTQYF. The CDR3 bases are TGTGCCAGCAGCTTAGCACTAGCGGGGGACCGCACAGATACGCAGTATTTT.

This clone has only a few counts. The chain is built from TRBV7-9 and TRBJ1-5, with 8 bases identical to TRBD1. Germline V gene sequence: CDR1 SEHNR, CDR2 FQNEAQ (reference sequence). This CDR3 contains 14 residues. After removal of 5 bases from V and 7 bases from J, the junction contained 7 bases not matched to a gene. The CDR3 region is CASSPGQGWQPQHF. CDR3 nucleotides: TGTGCCAGCAGCCCCGGACAGGGTTGGCAGCCCCAGCATTTT.

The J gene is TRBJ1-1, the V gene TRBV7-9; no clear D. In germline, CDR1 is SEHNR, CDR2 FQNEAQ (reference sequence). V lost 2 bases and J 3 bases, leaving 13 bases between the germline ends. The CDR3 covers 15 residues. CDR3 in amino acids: CASSLRGEVDTEAFF. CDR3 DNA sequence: TGTGCCAGCAGCTTACGCGGGGAGGTCGACACTGAAGCTTTCTTT.

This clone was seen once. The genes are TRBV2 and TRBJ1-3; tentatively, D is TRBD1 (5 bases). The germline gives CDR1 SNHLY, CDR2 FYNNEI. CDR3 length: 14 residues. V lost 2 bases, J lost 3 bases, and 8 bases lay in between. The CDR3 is CASSESGFGNTIYF. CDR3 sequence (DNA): TGTGCCAGCAGTGAATCAGGGTTTGGAAACACCATATATTTT.

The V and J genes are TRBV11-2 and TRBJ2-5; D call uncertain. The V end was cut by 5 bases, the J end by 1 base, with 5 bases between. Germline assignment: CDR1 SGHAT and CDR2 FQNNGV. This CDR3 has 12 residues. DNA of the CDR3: TGTGCCAGCAGCCCCTTCCAAGAGACCCAGTACTTC. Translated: CASSPFQETQYF.

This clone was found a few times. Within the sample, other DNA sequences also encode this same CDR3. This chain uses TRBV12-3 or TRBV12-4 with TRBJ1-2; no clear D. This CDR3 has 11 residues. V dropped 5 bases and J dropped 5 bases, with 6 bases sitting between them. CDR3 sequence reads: CASSPGYGYTF. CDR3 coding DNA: TGTGCCAGCAGTCCGGGGTATGGCTACACCTTC.

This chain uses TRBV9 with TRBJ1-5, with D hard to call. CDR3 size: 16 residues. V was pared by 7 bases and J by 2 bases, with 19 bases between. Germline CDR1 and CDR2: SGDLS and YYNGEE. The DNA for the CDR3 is TGTGCCAGCCTCCATCTAGGGAGGTCAGGCAATCAGCCCCAGCATTTT. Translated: CASLHLGRSGNQPQHF.

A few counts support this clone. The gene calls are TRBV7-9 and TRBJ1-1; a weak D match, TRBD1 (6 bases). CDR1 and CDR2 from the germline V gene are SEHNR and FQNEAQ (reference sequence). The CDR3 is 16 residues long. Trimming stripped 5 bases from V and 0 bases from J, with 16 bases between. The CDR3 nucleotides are TGTGCCAGCAGCCCAATAGCCAGGGGTATGAACACTGAAGCTTTCTTT. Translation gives CASSPIARGMNTEAFF.

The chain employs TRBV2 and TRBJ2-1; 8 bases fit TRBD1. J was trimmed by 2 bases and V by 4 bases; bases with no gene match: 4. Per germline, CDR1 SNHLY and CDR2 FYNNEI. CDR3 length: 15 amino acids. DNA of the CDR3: TGTGCCAGCAGTGGGGCAGGGGGCGCCTACAATGAGCAGTTCTTC. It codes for CASSGAGGAYNEQFF.

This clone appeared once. The DNA of the CDR3 is TGTGCCAGCAGCCCTAGCGGGGGGCTCTTAGATACGCAGTATTTT. Residues: CASSPSGGLLDTQYF. This chain uses TRBV3-1 (or the pseudogene TRBV3-2) with TRBJ2-3; 11 positions agree with TRBD2. The germline V gene encodes CDR1 LGHDT and CDR2 YNNKEL (reference sequence). This CDR3 has 15 residues. With 4 bases clipped from V and 5 bases from J, the junction kept 5 bases outside the gene matches.

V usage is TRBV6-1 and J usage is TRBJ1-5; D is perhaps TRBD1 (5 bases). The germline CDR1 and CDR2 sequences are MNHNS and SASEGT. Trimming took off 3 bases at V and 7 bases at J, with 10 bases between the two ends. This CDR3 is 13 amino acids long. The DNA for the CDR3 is TGTGCCAGCAGTGACCAGGGTGGCCAGCCCCAGCATTTT. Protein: CASSDQGGQPQHF.

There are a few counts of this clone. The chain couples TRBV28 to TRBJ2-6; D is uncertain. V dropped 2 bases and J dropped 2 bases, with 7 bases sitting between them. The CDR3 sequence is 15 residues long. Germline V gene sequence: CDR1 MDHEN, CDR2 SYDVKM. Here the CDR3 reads CASSLVQTGANVLTF. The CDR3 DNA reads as TGTGCCAGCAGTTTAGTGCAGACTGGGGCCAACGTCCTGACTTTC.

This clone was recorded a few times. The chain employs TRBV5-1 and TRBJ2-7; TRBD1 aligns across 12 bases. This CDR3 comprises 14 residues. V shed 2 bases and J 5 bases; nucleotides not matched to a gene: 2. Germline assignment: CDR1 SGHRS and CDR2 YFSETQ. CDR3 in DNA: TGCGCCAGCAGCTTAGGGACAGGGGGCAACGAGCAGTACTTC. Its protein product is CASSLGTGGNEQYF.

The CDR3 DNA reads TGCGCCAGCAGCTTGATCGTTAACACTGAAGCTTTCTTT. Its translation: CASSLIVNTEAFF. The V call is TRBV5-1, the J call TRBJ1-1; no clear D gene. The length of the CDR3 is 13 residues. The V gene lost 1 base and the J gene lost 2 bases, with 6 bases spanning the gap. Germline values: CDR1 SGHRS, CDR2 YFSETQ.